Listed below are T cell receptor beta chains from one sample, sequenced in a study of blood T cell repertoires in COVID-19. Some clones are missing from TCRdb's copy, which holds only in-frame ones; the method was immunoSEQ multiplex PCR. The top ten hold 4% to 5% of the sample, which has some 240,000 clones, 89% seen once. The sequencing input was peripheral blood. These receptors were obtained from a middle-aged woman who had recovered from COVID-19. CDR3s include the opening cysteine and the closing phenylalanine or tryptophan. D genes are given only for firm matches. A row's size may be missing; if present it is once, few, many or a size class.

>TRBJ2-2|NA|TRBD2|TRBV4-2
TGTGCCAGCAGCCAAGATGTGGTAGCGGGGGGGCCGACCGGGGAGCTGTTTTTT
CASSQDVVAGGPTGELFF
>TRBJ1-2|NA|TRBD1|TRBV24-1
TGTGCCACCAGTAAGAATACAGGGGATGGCTACACCTTC
CATSKNTGDGYTF
>TRBJ2-3|NA|TRBD2|TRBV6-5
TGTGCCAGCGTTCCCTGGGAGGGGTCCACAGATACGCAGTATTTT
CASVPWEGSTDTQYF
>TRBJ2-1|NA|TRBD1|TRBV12-3/TRBV12-4
TGTGCCAGCAGTTATGACAGGGTAAGGGAGCAGTTCTTC
CASSYDRVREQFF
>TRBJ2-1|NA|TRBD2|TRBV6-2/TRBV6-3
TGTGCCAGCAGTTACGGAGCGGGAGATGAGCAGTTCTTC
CASSYGAGDEQFF
>TRBJ2-3|NA|TRBD2|TRBV3-1/TRBV3-2
TGTGCCATTGAAGGAGCGGGAGGTGGCACAGATACGCAGTATTTT
CAIEGAGGGTDTQYF
>TRBJ2-3|NA|TRBD2|TRBV19
TGTGCCAGTAGTACTAGCGGGGGGGCCCTCACAGATACGCAGTATTTT
CASSTSGGALTDTQYF
>TRBJ2-1|NA|NA|TRBV11-2
TGTGCCAGCAGCTTAATGGAGCCTTCCTACAATGAGCAGTTCTTC
CASSLMEPSYNEQFF
>TRBJ1-4|NA|NA|TRBV6-5
TGTGCCAGCAGTTACGCGGTTGCCCCTAATGAAAAACTGTTTTTT
CASSYAVAPNEKLFF
>TRBJ1-1|NA|NA|TRBV2
TGTGCCAGCAGTGAAGGGGGGGCTGAAGCTTTCTTT
CASSEGGAEAFF
>TRBJ2-5|NA|TRBD2|TRBV15
TGTGCCACCAGCAGAGAGGGACTAGACGAGACCCAGTACTTC
CATSREGLDETQYF
>TRBJ1-2|NA|NA|TRBV6-5
TGTGCCAGCAGTTACTCGAGGACAGCAAATGGCTACACCTTC
CASSYSRTANGYTF
>TRBJ1-3|once|TRBD1|TRBV15
TGTGCCACCAGCAGAGCGGGGACAGGGGATGGAAACACCATATATTTT
CATSRAGTGDGNTIYF
>TRBJ1-4|NA|NA|TRBV11-2
TGTGCCAGCATCGCCCCCGGGGGTGAAAAACTGTTTTTT
CASIAPGGEKLFF
>TRBJ2-3|NA|TRBD2|TRBV6-5
TGTGCCAGCAGTTACGGGACTAGCGGGAGTCGCGATACGCAGTATTTT
CASSYGTSGSRDTQYF
>TRBJ1-2|NA|NA|TRBV7-2
TGTGCCAGCAGCTTGGGGGAGGGTTATGGCTACACCTTC
CASSLGEGYGYTF
>TRBJ2-1|NA|TRBD1|TRBV7-2
TGTGCCAGCAGATCCCCCGGGACAGTCTACAATGAGCAGTTCTTC
CASRSPGTVYNEQFF
>TRBJ1-2|NA|NA|TRBV10-2
TGCGCCAGCAGAATCTCCTCCTATGGCTACACCTTC
CASRISSYGYTF
>TRBJ1-2|NA|TRBD1|TRBV19
TGTGCCAGTAGCGGACAGGGGAACTATGGCTACACCTTC
CASSGQGNYGYTF